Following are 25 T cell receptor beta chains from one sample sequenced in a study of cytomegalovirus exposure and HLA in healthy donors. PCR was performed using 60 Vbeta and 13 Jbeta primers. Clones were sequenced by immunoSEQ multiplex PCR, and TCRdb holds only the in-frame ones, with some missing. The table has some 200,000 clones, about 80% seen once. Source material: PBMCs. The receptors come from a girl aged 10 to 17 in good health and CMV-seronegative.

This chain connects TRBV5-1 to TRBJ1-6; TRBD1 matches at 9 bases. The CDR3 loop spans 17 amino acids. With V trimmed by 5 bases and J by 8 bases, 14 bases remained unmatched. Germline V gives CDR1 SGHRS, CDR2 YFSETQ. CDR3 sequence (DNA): TGCGCCAGCAGTACGGGGGCCGTCAGGACAGGGGATTCACCCCTCCACTTT. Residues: CASSTGAVRTGDSPLHF.

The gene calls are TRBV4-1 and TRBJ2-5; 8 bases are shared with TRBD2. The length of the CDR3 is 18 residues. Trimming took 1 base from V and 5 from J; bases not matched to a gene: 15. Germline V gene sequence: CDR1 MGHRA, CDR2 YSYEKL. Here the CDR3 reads CASSQARGVPSIQETQYF. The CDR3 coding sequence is TGCGCCAGCAGCCAAGCGCGGGGGGTACCATCTATCCAGGAGACCCAGTACTTC.

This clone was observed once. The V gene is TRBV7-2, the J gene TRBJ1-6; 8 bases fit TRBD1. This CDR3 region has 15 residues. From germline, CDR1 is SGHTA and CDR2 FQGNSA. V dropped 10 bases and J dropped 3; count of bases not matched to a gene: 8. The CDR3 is CATRQGPNYNSPLHF. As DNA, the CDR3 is TGTGCCACCAGACAGGGGCCAAACTATAATTCACCCCTCCACTTT.

CDR3 nucleotide sequence: TGTGCCAGCAGCCCTGGTGCAGGTCTGATTAGGGGGCTGGCAGATACGCAGTATTTT. Its translation: CASSPGAGLIRGLADTQYF. The chain employs TRBV5-6 and TRBJ2-3; 7 bases fit TRBD1. V was pared by 4 bases and J by 4 bases, with 21 bases of the junction left unmatched. CDR1 is SGHDT, CDR2 YYEEEE, per germline. This CDR3 comprises 19 residues.

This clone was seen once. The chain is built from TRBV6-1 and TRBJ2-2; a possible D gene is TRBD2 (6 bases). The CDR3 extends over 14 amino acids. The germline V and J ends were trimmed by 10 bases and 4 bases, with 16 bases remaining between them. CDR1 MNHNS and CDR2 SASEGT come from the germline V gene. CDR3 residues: CATRWTTFTGELFF. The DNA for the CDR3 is TGTGCCACCCGATGGACTACCTTCACCGGGGAGCTGTTTTTT.

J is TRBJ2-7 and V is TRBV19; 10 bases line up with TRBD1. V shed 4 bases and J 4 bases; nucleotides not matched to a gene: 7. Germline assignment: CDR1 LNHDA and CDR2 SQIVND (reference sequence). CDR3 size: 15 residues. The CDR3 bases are TGTGCCAGTAGTAATGCAAGACAGGGGGCTTACGAGCAGTACTTC. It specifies CASSNARQGAYEQYF.

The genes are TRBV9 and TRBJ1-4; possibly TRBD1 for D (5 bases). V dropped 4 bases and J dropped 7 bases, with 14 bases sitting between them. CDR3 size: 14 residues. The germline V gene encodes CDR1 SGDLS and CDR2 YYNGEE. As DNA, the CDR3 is TGTGCCAGCAGCTCACACCTGACAGCTGAAAAACTGTTTTTT. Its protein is CASSSHLTAEKLFF.

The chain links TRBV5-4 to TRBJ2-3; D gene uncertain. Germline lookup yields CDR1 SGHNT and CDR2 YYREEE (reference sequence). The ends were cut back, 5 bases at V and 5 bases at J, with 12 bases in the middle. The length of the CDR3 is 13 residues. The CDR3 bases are TGTGCCAGCAGGGTAAGACGGAGAGATACGCAGTATTTT. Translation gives CASRVRRRDTQYF.

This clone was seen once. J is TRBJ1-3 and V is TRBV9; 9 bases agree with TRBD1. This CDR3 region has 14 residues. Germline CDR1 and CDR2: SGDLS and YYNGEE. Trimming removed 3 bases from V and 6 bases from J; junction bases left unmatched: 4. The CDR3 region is CASSAGQGTNTIYF. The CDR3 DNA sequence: TGTGCCAGCAGCGCGGGACAGGGTACAAACACCATATATTTT.

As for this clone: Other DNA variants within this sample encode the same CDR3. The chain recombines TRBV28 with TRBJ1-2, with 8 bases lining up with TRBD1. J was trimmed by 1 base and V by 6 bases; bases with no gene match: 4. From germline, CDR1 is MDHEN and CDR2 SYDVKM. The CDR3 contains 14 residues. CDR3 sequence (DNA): TGTGCCAGCAGCCTAGGACAGGGTAACTATGGCTACACCTTC. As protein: CASSLGQGNYGYTF.

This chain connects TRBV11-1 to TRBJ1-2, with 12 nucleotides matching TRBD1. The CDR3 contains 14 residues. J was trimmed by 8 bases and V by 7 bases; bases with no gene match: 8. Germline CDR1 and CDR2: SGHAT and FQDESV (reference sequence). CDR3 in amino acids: CASNRDRGQKGYTF. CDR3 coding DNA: TGTGCCAGCAACCGGGACAGGGGGCAGAAAGGCTACACCTTC.

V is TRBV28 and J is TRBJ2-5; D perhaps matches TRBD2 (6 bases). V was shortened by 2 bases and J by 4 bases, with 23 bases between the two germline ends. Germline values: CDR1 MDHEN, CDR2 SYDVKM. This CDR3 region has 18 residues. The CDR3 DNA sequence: TGTGCCAGCAGTTTAAGTCGTCGAAGGCGGGATTTTAGAGAGACCCAGTACTTC. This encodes CASSLSRRRRDFRETQYF.

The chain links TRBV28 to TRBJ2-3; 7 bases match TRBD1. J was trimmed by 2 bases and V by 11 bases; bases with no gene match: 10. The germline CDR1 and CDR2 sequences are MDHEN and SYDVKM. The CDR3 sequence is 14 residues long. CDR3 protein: CAAQRGPNTDTQYF. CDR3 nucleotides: TGTGCCGCTCAAAGGGGGCCCAACACAGATACGCAGTATTTT. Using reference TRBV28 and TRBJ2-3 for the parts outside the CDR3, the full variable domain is DVKVTQSSRYLVKRTGEKVFLECVQDMDHENMFWYRQDPGLGLRLIYFSYDVKMKEKGDIPEGYSVSREKKERFSLILESASTNQTSMYLCAAQRGPNTDTQYFGPGTRLTVL.

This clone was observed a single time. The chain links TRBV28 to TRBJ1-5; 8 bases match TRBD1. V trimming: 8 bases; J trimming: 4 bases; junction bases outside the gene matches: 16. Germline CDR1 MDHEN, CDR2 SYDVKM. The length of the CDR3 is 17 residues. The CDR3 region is CASLSKAGGFRNQPQHF. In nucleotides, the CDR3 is TGTGCCAGCCTCTCCAAGGCAGGGGGCTTTCGGAATCAGCCCCAGCATTTT.

CDR3 loop: CASSSGVQETQYF. The CDR3 nucleotides are TGTGCCAGCTCGTCAGGGGTGCAAGAGACCCAGTACTTC. This rearrangement joins TRBV18 to TRBJ2-5, with D possibly being TRBD1 (6 bases). CDR1 and CDR2 from the germline V gene are KGHSH and LQKENI. The CDR3 is made up of 13 amino acids. V was pared by 6 bases and J by 2 bases, with 10 bases between.

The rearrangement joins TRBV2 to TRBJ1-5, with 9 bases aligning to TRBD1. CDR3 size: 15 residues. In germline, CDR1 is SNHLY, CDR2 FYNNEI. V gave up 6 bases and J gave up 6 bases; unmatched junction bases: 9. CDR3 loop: CASRGTGGEGQPQHF. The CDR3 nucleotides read TGTGCCAGCAGGGGAACAGGGGGCGAGGGTCAGCCCCAGCATTTT. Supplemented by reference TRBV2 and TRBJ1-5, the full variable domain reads EPEVTQTPSHQVTQMGQEVILRCVPISNHLYFYWYRQILGQKVEFLVSFYNNEISEKSEIFDDQFSVERPDGSNFTLKIRSTKLEDSAMYFCASRGTGGEGQPQHFGDGTRLSIL.

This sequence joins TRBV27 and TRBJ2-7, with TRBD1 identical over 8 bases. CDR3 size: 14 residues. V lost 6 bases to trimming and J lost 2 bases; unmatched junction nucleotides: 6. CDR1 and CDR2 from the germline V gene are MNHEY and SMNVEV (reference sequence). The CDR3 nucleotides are TGTGCCAGCAGCCCCGACAGGGGAACCTACGAGCAGTACTTC. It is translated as CASSPDRGTYEQYF.

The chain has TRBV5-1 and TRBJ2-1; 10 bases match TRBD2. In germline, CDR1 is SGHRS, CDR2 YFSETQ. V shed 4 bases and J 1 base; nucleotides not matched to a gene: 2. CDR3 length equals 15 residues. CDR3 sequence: CASSPGLASYNEQFF. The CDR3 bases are TGCGCCAGCAGCCCGGGACTAGCGTCCTACAATGAGCAGTTCTTC.

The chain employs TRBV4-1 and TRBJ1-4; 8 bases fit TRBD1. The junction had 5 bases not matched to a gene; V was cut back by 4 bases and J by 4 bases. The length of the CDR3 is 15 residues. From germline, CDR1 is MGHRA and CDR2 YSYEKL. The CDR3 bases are TGCGCCAGCAGCCTCACTGACAGGGGTAATGAAAAACTGTTTTTT. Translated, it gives CASSLTDRGNEKLFF.

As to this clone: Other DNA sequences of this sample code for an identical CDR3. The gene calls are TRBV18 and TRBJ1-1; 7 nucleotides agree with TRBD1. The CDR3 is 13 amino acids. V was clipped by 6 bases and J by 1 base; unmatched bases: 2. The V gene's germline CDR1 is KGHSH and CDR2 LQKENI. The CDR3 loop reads CASSRQGNTEAFF. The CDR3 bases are TGTGCCAGCTCTCGACAGGGGAACACTGAAGCTTTCTTT.

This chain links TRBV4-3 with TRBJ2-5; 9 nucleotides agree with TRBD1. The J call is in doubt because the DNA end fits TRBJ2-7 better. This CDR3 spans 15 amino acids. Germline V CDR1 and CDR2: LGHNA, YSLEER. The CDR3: CASSQGQGVKNEQYF. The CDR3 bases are TGCGCCAGCAGCCAAGGACAGGGGGTAAAAAACGAGCAGTACTTC.

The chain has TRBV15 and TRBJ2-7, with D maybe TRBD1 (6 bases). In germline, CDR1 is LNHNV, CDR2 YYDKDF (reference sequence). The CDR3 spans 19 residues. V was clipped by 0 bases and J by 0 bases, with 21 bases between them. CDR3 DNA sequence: TGTGCCACCAGCAGAGATCTCCGTGCCTTTGAGGGGGACTCCTACGAGCAGTACTTC. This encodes CATSRDLRAFEGDSYEQYF. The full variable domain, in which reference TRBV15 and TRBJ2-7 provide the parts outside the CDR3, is DAMVIQNPRYQVTQFGKPVTLSCSQTLNHNVMYWYQQKSSQAPKLLFHYYDKDFNNEADTPDNFQSRRPNTSFCFLDIRSPGLGDTAMYLCATSRDLRAFEGDSYEQYFGPGTRLTVT.

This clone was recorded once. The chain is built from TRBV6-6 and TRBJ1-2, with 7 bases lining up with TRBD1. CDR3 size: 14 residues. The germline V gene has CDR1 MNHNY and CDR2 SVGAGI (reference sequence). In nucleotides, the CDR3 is TGTGCAACGAGTACGCAGGGGGTTCACTATGGCTACACCTTC. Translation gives CATSTQGVHYGYTF.

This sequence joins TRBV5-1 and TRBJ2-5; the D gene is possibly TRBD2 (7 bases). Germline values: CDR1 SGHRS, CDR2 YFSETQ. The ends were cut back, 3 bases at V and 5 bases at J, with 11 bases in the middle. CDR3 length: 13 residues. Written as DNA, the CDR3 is TGCGCCAGCAGCTACAGGGAGGGGGAGACCCAGTACTTC. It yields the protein CASSYREGETQYF.

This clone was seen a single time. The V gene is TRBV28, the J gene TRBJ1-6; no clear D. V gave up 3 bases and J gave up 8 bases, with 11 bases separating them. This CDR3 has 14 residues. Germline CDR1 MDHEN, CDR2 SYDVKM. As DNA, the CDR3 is TGTGCCAGCAGTTTTTCCCCGTTATATTCACCCCTCCACTTT. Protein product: CASSFSPLYSPLHF.